This T cell receptor (beta chain) came from a study of shared clonotypes between healthy human individuals. Sequenced by immunoSEQ multiplex PCR; TCRdb stores in-frame clones only, minus some. The profile shows about 1,900,000 clones, about 95% of them singletons. Germline CDR1 SGHDT, CDR2 YYEEEE. Trimming removed 3 bases at V and 9 bases at J, with 16 bases between. This CDR3 is 14 amino acids long. CD8 cells classed as naive were CD45RO-negative and positively selected for CCR7, excluding terminally differentiated effector memory CD45RA+ cells. Specimen: naive CD8+ T cells sorted from blood. This chain connects TRBV5-6 to TRBJ2-1; a weak D match, TRBD2 (5 bases). This receptor was obtained from a man younger than 35 in good health. CDR3 coding DNA: TGTGCCAGCAGCTCGAACACTAGGTTAGTTGAGCAGTTCTTC. This gives the protein CASSSNTRLVEQFF.